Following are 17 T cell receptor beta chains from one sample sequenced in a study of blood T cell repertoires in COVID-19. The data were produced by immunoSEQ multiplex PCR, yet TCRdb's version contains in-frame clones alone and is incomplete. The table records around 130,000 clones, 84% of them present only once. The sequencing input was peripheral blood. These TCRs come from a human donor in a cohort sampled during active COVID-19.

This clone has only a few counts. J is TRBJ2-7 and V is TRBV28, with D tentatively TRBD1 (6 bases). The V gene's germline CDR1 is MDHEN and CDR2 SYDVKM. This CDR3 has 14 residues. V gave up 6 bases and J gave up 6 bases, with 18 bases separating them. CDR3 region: CASRSQQGSAEQYF. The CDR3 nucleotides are TGTGCCAGCAGATCGCAACAGGGATCCGCCGAGCAGTACTTC.

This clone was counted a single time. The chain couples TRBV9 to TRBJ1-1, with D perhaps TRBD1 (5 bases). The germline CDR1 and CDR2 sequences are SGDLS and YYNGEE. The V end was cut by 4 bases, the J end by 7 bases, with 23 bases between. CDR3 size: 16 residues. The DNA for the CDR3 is TGTGCCAGCAGCCCCACAGGTCTAACAGCCAACGATGAAGCTTTCTTT. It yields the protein CASSPTGLTANDEAFF.

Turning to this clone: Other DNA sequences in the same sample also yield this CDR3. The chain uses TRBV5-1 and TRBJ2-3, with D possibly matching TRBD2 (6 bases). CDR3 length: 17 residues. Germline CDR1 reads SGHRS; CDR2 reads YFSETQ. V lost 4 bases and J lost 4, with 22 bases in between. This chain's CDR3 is CASSPASGVLLADTQYF. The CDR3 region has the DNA TGCGCCAGCAGCCCGGCCTCGGGGGTGTTGTTGGCAGATACGCAGTATTTT.

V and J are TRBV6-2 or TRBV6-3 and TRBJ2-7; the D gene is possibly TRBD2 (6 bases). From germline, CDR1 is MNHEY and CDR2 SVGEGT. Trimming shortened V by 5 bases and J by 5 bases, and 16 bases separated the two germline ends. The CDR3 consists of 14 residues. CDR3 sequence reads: CASSQSRGTHEQYF. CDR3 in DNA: TGTGCCAGCAGTCAGAGCCGGGGGACCCACGAGCAGTACTTC.

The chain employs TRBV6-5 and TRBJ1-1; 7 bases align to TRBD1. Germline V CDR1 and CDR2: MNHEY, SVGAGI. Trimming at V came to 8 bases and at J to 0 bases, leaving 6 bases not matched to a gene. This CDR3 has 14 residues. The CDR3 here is CASQGQPLNTEAFF. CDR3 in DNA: TGTGCCAGCCAGGGACAGCCCCTGAACACTGAAGCTTTCTTT.

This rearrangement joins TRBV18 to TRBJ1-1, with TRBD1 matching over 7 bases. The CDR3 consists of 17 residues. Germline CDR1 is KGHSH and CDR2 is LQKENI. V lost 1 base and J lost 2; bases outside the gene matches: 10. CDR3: CASSPQTGTVSNTEAFF. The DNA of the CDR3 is TGTGCCAGCTCACCACAAACGGGGACAGTCTCTAACACTGAAGCTTTCTTT.

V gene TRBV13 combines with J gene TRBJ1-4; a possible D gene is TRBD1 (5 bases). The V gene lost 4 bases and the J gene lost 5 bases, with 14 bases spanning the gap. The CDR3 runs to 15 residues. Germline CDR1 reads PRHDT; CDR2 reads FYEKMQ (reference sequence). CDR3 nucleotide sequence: TGTGCCAGCAGCTCCCTTCTGGAGGGGAATGAAAAACTGTTTTTT. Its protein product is CASSSLLEGNEKLFF.

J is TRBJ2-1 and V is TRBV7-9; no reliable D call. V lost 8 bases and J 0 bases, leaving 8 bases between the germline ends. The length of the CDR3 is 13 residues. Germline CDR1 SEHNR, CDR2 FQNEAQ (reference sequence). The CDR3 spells CASLGGSYNEQFF. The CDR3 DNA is TGTGCCAGCCTCGGCGGCTCCTACAATGAGCAGTTCTTC.

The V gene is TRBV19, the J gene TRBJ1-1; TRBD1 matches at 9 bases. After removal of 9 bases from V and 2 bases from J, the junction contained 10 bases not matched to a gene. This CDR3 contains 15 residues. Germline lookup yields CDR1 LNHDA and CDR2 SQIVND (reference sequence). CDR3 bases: TGTGCCAGCGGGGGGACAGGGATCTTAAACACTGAAGCTTTCTTT. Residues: CASGGTGILNTEAFF.

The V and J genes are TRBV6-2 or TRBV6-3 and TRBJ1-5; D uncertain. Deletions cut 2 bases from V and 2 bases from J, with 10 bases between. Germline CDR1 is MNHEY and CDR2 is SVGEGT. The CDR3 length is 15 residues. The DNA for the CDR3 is TGTGCCAGCAGTTACGGGCTCTCCGGCAATCAGCCCCAGCATTTT. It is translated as CASSYGLSGNQPQHF.

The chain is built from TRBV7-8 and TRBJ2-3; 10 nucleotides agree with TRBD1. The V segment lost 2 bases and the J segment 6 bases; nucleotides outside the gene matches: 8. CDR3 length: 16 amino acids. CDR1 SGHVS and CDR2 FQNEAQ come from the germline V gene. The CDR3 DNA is TGTGCCAGCAGCTTAACCGCTGGACAGGGGGGGGATACGCAGTATTTT. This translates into CASSLTAGQGGDTQYF.

CDR3 coding DNA: TGTGCCAGCAGTTTAGGGCCCCCTGGGGCCAACGTCCTGACTTTC. Protein product: CASSLGPPGANVLTF. The V and J genes are TRBV27 and TRBJ2-6; the D is unclear. This CDR3 has 15 amino acids. The germline V and J ends were trimmed by 2 bases and 2 bases, with 7 bases remaining between them. The V gene's germline CDR1 is MNHEY and CDR2 SMNVEV (reference sequence).

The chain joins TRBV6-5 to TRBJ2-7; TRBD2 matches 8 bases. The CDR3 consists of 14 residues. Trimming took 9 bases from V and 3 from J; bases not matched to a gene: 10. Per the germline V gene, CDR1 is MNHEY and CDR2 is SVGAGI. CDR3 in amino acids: CASSPGGTNYEQYF. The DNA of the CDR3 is TGTGCCAGTAGCCCGGGGGGGACTAACTACGAGCAGTACTTC.

CDR3 sequence: CASSLLGQDTGELFF. The CDR3, as DNA: TGCGCCAGCAGCTTGCTGGGACAGGACACCGGGGAGCTGTTTTTT. The chain uses TRBV5-1 and TRBJ2-2; 8 bases line up with TRBD1. The junction had 2 bases not matched to a gene; V was cut back by 1 base and J by 3 bases. From germline, CDR1 is SGHRS and CDR2 YFSETQ. This CDR3 spans 15 amino acids.

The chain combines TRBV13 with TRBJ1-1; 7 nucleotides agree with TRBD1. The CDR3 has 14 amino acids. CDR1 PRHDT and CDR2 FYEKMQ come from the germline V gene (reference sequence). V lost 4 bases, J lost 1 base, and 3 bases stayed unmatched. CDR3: CASSWGQRNTEAFF. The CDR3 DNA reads TGTGCCAGCAGCTGGGGACAGAGGAACACTGAAGCTTTCTTT.

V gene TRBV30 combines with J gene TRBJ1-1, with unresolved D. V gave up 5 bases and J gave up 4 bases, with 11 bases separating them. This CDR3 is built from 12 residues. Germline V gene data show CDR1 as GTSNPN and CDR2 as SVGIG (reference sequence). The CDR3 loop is CAWGQDGTEAFF. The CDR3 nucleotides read TGTGCCTGGGGGCAGGATGGCACTGAAGCTTTCTTT.

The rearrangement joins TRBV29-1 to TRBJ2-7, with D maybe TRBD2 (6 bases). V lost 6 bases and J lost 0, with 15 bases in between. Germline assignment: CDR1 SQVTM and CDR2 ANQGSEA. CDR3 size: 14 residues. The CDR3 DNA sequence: TGCAGCGTGACCTTGGCGGGGAGCTCCTACGAGCAGTACTTC. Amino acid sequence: CSVTLAGSSYEQYF.